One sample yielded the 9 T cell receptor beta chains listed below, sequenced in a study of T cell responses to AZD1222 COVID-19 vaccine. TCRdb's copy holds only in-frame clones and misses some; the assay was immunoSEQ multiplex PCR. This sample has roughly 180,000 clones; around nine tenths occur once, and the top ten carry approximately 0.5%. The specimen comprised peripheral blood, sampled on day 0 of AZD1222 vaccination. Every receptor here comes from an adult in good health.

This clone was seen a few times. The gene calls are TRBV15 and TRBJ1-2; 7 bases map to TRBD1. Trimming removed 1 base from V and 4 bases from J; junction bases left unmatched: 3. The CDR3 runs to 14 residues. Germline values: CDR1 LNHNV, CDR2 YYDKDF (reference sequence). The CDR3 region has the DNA TGTGCCACCAGCAGAGGGACAGGCGGCTATGGCTACACCTTC. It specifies CATSRGTGGYGYTF.

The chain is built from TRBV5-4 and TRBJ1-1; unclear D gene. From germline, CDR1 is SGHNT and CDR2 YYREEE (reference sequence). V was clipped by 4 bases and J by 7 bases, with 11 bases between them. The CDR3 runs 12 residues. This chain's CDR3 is CASSTGYDEAFF. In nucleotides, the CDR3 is TGTGCCAGCAGCACCGGGTACGATGAAGCTTTCTTT.

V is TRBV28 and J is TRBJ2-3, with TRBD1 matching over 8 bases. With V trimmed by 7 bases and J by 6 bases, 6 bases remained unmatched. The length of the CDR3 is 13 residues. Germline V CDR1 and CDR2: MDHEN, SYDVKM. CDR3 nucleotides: TGTGCCAGCAAGCAGGGGGCCGGCGATACGCAGTATTTT. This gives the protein CASKQGAGDTQYF.

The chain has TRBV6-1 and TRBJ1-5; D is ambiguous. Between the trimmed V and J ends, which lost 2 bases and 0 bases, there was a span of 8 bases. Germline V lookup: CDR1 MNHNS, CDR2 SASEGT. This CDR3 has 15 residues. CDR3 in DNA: TGTGCCAGCAGTGAAACGGTGGATAGCAATCAGCCCCAGCATTTT. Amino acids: CASSETVDSNQPQHF.

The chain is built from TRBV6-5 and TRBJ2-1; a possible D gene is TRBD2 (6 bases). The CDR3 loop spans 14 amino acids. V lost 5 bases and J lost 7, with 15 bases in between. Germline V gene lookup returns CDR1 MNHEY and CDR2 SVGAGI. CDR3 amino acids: CASSPLGGKNEQFF. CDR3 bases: TGTGCCAGCAGTCCCCTGGGGGGAAAGAATGAGCAGTTCTTC.

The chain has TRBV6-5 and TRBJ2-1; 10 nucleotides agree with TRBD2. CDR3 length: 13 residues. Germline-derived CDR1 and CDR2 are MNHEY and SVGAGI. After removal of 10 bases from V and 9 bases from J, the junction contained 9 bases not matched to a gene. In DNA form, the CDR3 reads TGTGCCACCCGGACTAGCGGCGGTAGTGAGCAGTTCTTC. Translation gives CATRTSGGSEQFF.

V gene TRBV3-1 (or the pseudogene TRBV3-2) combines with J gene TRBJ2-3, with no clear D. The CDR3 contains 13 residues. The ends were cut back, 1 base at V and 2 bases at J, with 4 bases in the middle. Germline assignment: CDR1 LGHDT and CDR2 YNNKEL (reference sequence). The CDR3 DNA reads TGTGCCAGCAGCCAAGGAGACACAGATACGCAGTATTTT. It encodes CASSQGDTDTQYF.

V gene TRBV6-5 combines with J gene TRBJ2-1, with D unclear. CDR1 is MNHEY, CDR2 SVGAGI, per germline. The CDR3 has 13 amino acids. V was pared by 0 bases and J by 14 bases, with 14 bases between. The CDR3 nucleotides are TGTGCCAGCAGTTACTCGACGGCTTCACGGGAGTTCTTC. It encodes CASSYSTASREFF.

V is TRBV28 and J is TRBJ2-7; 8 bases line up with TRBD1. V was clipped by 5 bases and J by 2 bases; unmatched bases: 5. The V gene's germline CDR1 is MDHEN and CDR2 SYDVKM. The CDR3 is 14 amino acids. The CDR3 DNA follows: TGTGCCAGCAGTCGCCCACAGGGGGCCTACGAGCAGTACTTC. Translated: CASSRPQGAYEQYF.